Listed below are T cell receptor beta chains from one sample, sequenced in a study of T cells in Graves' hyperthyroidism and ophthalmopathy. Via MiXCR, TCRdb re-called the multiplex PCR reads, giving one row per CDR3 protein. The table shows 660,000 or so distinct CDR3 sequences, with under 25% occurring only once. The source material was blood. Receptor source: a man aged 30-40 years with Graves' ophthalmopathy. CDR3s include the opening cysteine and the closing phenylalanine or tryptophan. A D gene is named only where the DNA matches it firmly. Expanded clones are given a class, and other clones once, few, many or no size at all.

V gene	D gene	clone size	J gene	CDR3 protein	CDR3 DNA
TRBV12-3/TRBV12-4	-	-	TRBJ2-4	CASSRQEAKNIQYF	TGTGCCAGCAGCCGACAGGAAGCCAAAAACATTCAGTACTTC
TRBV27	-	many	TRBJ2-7	CASSLIGRSGDEQYF	TGTGCCAGCAGTTTAATTGGACGAAGTGGCGACGAGCAGTACTTC
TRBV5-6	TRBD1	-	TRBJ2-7	CASSRDRSHEQYF	TGTGCCAGCAGCCGGGACAGGTCCCACGAGCAGTACTTC
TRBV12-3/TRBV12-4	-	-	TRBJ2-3	CASTPGATRTDTQYF	TGTGCCAGCACCCCAGGAGCGACCCGCACAGATACGCAGTATTTT
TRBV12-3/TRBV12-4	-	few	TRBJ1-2	CASSSQGRYGYTF	TGTGCCAGCAGTTCCCAGGGGCGGTATGGCTACACCTTC
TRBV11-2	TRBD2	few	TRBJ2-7	CASSPIRRAASGRRKYEQYF	TGTGCCAGCAGCCCCATTAGGCGAGCGGCTAGCGGGAGAAGAAAGTACGAGCAGTACTTC
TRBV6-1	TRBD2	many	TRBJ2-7	CASSEAHSGGSYEQYF	TGTGCCAGCAGTGAAGCGCATAGCGGGGGATCCTACGAGCAGTACTTC
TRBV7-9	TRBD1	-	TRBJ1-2	CASSRPGQGASSGYTF	TGTGCCAGCAGCCGACCGGGACAGGGGGCGTCGAGTGGCTACACCTTC
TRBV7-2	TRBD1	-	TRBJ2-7	CAGSPAGTGLYEQYF	TGTGCCGGCAGCCCCGCCGGGACAGGATTATACGAGCAGTACTTC
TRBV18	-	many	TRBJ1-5	CASSPTSENQPQHF	TGTGCCAGCTCACCGACAAGTGAGAATCAGCCCCAGCATTTT
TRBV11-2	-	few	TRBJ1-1	CASSSTTTGNTEAFF	TGTGCCAGCAGCTCTACGACGACAGGAAACACTGAAGCTTTCTTT
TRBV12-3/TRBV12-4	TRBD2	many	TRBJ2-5	CASSLRSGGVQETQYF	TGTGCCAGCAGTTTACGTAGCGGGGGAGTTCAAGAGACCCAGTACTTC
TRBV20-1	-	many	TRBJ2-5	CSATRQGETQYF	TGCAGTGCTACCCGACAAGGAGAGACCCAGTACTTC
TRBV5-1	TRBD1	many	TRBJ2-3	CASSVGGSTDTQYF	TGCGCCAGCAGCGTAGGGGGCAGCACAGATACGCAGTATTTT
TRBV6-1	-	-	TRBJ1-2	CASSPTDNYGYTF	TGTGCCAGCAGTCCTACAGATAACTATGGCTACACCTTC
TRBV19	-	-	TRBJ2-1	CASSIGGASEQFF	TGTGCCAGTAGTATTGGTGGGGCTAGCGAACAGTTCTTC
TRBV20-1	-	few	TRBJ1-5	CSARGLEGNQPQHF	TGCAGTGCTAGGGGCCTTGAGGGCAATCAGCCCCAGCATTTT
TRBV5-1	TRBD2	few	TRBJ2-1	CASSPGSSGQGGEQFF	TGCGCCAGCAGCCCGGGCTCTAGCGGACAAGGAGGGGAGCAGTTCTTC
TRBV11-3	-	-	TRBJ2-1	CASSLVAVSYNEQFF	TGTGCCAGCAGCTTAGTAGCTGTCTCCTACAATGAGCAGTTCTTC
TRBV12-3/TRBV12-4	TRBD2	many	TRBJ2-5	CASSPRTSGRRWETQYF	TGTGCCAGCAGTCCGCGGACTAGCGGGAGACGTTGGGAGACCCAGTACTTC
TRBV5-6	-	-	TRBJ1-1	CASSLSREAAFF	TGTGCCAGCAGCTTGTCCAGGGAGGCCGCTTTCTTT
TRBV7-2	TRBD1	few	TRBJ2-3	CASSQPQGDIGTQYF	TGTGCCAGCAGCCAACCACAGGGGGACATAGGGACGCAGTATTTT
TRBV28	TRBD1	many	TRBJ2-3	CASRQDRGRTDTQYF	TGTGCCAGCAGACAAGACAGGGGGCGCACAGATACGCAGTATTTT
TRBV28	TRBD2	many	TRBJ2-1	CASSLFSSPRLAAYNEQFF	TGTGCCAGCAGTTTATTCTCAAGCCCCAGACTAGCAGCTTACAATGAGCAGTTCTTC
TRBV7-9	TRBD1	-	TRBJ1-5	CASSSDRALGQPQHF	TGTGCCAGCAGCTCTGACAGGGCCCTCGGGCAGCCCCAGCATTTT
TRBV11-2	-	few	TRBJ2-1	CASSPVGGSYNEQFF	TGTGCCAGCAGCCCCGTGGGGGGCTCCTACAATGAGCAGTTCTTC
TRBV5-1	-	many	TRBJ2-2	CASSLVGGDTGELFF	TGCGCCAGCAGCTTGGTCGGGGGTGACACCGGGGAGCTGTTTTTT
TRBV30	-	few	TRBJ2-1	CAWSVKGGRQFF	TGTGCCTGGAGCGTTAAGGGGGGTAGGCAGTTCTTC
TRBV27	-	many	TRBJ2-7	CASSLSLPSGIYEQYF	TGTGCCAGCAGTTTATCACTCCCCTCTGGGATCTACGAGCAGTACTTC
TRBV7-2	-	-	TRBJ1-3	CASSFNGNSGNTIYF	TGTGCCAGCAGCTTCAACGGAAACTCTGGAAACACCATATATTTT
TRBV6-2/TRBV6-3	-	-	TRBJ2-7	CASSFHREYLKYEQYF	TGTGCCAGCAGTTTTCATAGGGAGTATCTGAAATACGAGCAGTACTTC
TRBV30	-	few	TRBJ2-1	CAWRGGNEQFF	TGTGCCTGGAGGGGGGGAAATGAGCAGTTCTTC
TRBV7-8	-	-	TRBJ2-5	CASSLTLGTLKETQYF	TGTGCCAGCAGCTTGACCCTCGGGACTTTAAAAGAGACCCAGTACTTC
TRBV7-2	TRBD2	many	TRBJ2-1	CASSLGGTSGSNEQFF	TGTGCCAGCAGCTTAGGAGGGACTAGCGGGAGTAATGAGCAGTTCTTC
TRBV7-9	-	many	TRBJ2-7	CASSPRISYEQYF	TGTGCCAGCAGCCCCAGGATCTCCTACGAGCAGTACTTC
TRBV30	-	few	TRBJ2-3	CAWSVPRNTQYF	TGTGCCTGGAGTGTACCGAGGAATACGCAGTATTTT
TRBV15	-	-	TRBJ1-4	CATSRDRLSNEKLFF	TGTGCCACCAGCAGAGATCGCCTTAGTAATGAAAAACTGTTTTTT
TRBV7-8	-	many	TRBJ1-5	CASSLSDGRNQPQHF	TGTGCCAGCAGCTTGTCGGACGGGAGGAATCAGCCCCAGCATTTT